The 32 T cell receptor beta chains below come from one sample, sequenced in a study of T cells in Graves' hyperthyroidism and ophthalmopathy (dated by TCRdb to between 2019 and 2020). The library was made by multiplex PCR. Sequencing used an Illumina HiSeq 2000. TCR beta CDR3 regions were amplified from RNA transcripts. The TCR CDR3 was subjected to a first round of RT-PCR using the HTBI primer set and the Qiagen OneStep RT-PCR kit. Using fastp trimming at Q25 and MiXCR clonotype assembly, TCRdb reanalyzed the public sequencing data and kept in-frame beta chains. Rows are unified per CDR3 protein, each entry keeping the most common DNA and genes. For this sample the table gives 600,000 or so distinct CDR3 sequences, of which around 42% were detected only once. Roughly 8.2% of the sample lies in the top ten. Sequenced input: peripheral blood or thyroid tissue (not recorded which). These receptors all come from a woman under 30 with Graves' hyperthyroidism. Donor details come from another sample of the same person, matched by shared clones.

This clonotype was seen repeatedly, ten times or more. V usage is TRBV29-1 and J usage is TRBJ2-7; D remains unclear. Trimming cost V 2 bases and J 1 base, with 12 bases left between them. This CDR3 contains 14 residues. CDR1 SQVTM and CDR2 ANQGSEA come from the germline V gene. In DNA form, the CDR3 reads TGCAGCGTTGAAACGGCCCCCAGTTCCTACGAGCAGTACTTC. It encodes CSVETAPSSYEQYF.

Concerning this clonotype: This may stem from a read error, because a much larger clone lies one nucleotide away. The chain combines TRBV24-1 with TRBJ1-2, with TRBD1 matching 7 bases. V lost 7 bases to trimming and J lost 7 bases; unmatched junction nucleotides: 11. Per germline, CDR1 KGHDR and CDR2 SFDVKD. This CDR3 has 14 amino acids. This CDR3 reads CATSSLTGAGGYTF. CDR3 DNA sequence: TGTGCCACCAGCTCCCTAACAGGGGCTGGTGGCTACACCTTC.

In regard to this clonotype: This could be a read error, since a much larger clone is one nucleotide away. The CDR3 coding sequence is TGTGCCAGCAGTGACCGGGTTAATATCGGGGAGCTGTTTTTT. This encodes CASSDRVNIGELFF. This sequence joins TRBV2 and TRBJ2-2; no reliable D call. The germline V gene encodes CDR1 SNHLY and CDR2 FYNNEI. The CDR3 consists of 14 residues. V lost 3 bases to trimming and J lost 7 bases, with 12 bases between them.

V and J are TRBV7-9 and TRBJ1-5, with D uncertain. V lost 5 bases to trimming and J lost 0 bases, with 8 bases between them. The length of the CDR3 is 14 residues. Germline V gene data show CDR1 as SEHNR and CDR2 as FQNEAQ (reference sequence). CDR3 nucleotides: TGTGCCAGCAGCGGATTCGATAGCAATCAGCCCCAGCATTTT. It codes for CASSGFDSNQPQHF.

This chain links TRBV6-6 with TRBJ2-2; TRBD1 matches 9 bases. This CDR3 is built from 15 residues. The germline V gene has CDR1 MNHNY and CDR2 SVGAGI (reference sequence). V shed 6 bases, J shed 5 bases, and the junction held 7 bases outside the gene matches. The CDR3, as DNA: TGTGCCAGCAGCTTTAGACAGGGGGAGACCGGGGAGCTGTTTTTT. Protein sequence: CASSFRQGETGELFF.

The gene calls are TRBV2 and TRBJ2-2, with TRBD1 identical over 12 bases. This CDR3 region has 15 residues. Per the germline V gene, CDR1 is SNHLY and CDR2 is FYNNEI. V shed 5 bases, J shed 6 bases, and the junction held 4 bases outside the gene matches. The CDR3 DNA sequence: TGTGCCAGCAGTTTAGGGACAGGGGGCTCCGGGGAGCTGTTTTTT. Encoded protein: CASSLGTGGSGELFF.

This clonotype was recorded many times. The chain employs TRBV9 and TRBJ1-1; D is undetermined. Trimming took 3 bases from V and 4 from J, leaving 10 bases between them. This CDR3 spans 13 amino acids. Per germline, CDR1 SGDLS and CDR2 YYNGEE. The CDR3 DNA follows: TGTGCCAGCAGCGGACGGGAGGGCACTGAAGCTTTCTTT. Residues: CASSGREGTEAFF.

This chain links TRBV29-1 with TRBJ2-3, with D unresolved. Germline loops: CDR1 SQVTM, CDR2 ANQGSEA. This CDR3 contains 15 residues. Trimming pared 4 bases from V and 0 bases from J, leaving 14 bases between. CDR3 sequence: CSVGDSAFSTDTQYF. CDR3 DNA: TGCAGCGTTGGCGACTCCGCGTTTAGCACAGATACGCAGTATTTT.

This clonotype came up a few times. The chain combines TRBV7-8 with TRBJ2-5, with 7 bases identical to TRBD2. V was clipped by 3 bases and J by 2 bases; unmatched bases: 15. Germline V gives CDR1 SGHVS, CDR2 FQNEAQ. The length of the CDR3 is 18 residues. The CDR3 DNA reads as TGTGCCAGCAGCTTCGACCCTCGGAGGGCGGGAGTACAAGAGACCCAGTACTTC. Protein sequence: CASSFDPRRAGVQETQYF.

This chain links TRBV11-2 with TRBJ1-1; the D is unclear. Germline CDR1 is SGHAT and CDR2 is FQNNGV. The CDR3 loop spans 12 amino acids. Deletions cut 6 bases from V and 6 bases from J, with 11 bases between. CDR3 amino acids: CASREVGSEAFF. The DNA of the CDR3 is TGTGCCAGCAGAGAGGTGGGTTCTGAAGCTTTCTTT.

This sequence joins TRBV7-9 and TRBJ2-5, with D perhaps TRBD2 (5 bases). V dropped 1 base and J dropped 6 bases, with 12 bases sitting between them. CDR1 and CDR2 from the germline V gene are SEHNR and FQNEAQ (reference sequence). This CDR3 comprises 14 residues. Here the CDR3 DNA reads TGTGCCAGCAGCTTAGGTGGTAGCGTGCAGACCCAGTACTTC. It specifies CASSLGGSVQTQYF.

V is TRBV7-9 and J is TRBJ1-2; D possibly corresponds to TRBD1 (5 bases). The CDR3 extends over 16 amino acids. From germline, CDR1 is SEHNR and CDR2 FQNEAQ (reference sequence). With 5 bases removed from V and 5 bases from J, the gap between germline ends came to 21 bases. The CDR3 reads CASSPSLKSGRYGYTF. CDR3 nucleotides: TGTGCCAGCAGCCCCTCGCTGAAGTCAGGGCGTTATGGCTACACCTTC. Together with reference TRBV7-9 and TRBJ1-2, the CDR3 gives the full variable domain: DTGVSQNPRHKITKRGQNVTFRCDPISEHNRLYWYRQTLGQGPEFLTYFQNEAQLEKSRLLSDRFSAERPKGSFSTLEIQRTEQGDSAMYLCASSPSLKSGRYGYTFGSGTRLTVV.

Details on this clonotype: Relative to the germline gene, one junction end is altered; a read error may explain this. The chain joins TRBV6-1 to TRBJ2-3, with 10 bases matching TRBD1. The CDR3 runs to 16 residues. Germline V gene sequence: CDR1 MNHNS, CDR2 SASEGT. The chain's CDR3 is CATSDPGQGQGDTQYF. CDR3 nucleotides: TGTGCCACCAGTGACCCGGGACAGGGGCAGGGAGATACGCAGTATTTT.

The rearrangement joins TRBV29-1 to TRBJ1-1, with 7 bases matching TRBD1. After removal of 6 bases from V and 2 bases from J, the junction contained 9 bases not matched to a gene. The CDR3 has 14 amino acids. Germline values: CDR1 SQVTM, CDR2 ANQGSEA. CDR3 DNA sequence: TGCAGCGTCGGCCCCGGGACAGCAAACACTGAAGCTTTCTTT. Translated, it gives CSVGPGTANTEAFF.

The rearrangement links TRBV10-3 to TRBJ2-7, with D possibly called TRBD1 or TRBD2 (6 bases each). Germline V gives CDR1 ENHRY, CDR2 SYGVKD. This CDR3 contains 13 residues. The germline V and J ends were trimmed by 6 bases and 2 bases, with 11 bases remaining between them. The chain's CDR3 is CAISGGGTYEQYF. CDR3 DNA: TGTGCCATCAGCGGAGGGGGAACCTACGAGCAGTACTTC.

The chain couples TRBV25-1 to TRBJ2-5; 7 bases align to TRBD1. The CDR3 extends over 12 amino acids. CDR1 and CDR2 from the germline V gene are MGHDK and SYGVNS. J gave up 7 bases and V 5 bases, and 4 bases lay outside the gene matches. The CDR3 spells CASSRPGGTQYF. The CDR3 DNA reads TGTGCCAGCAGTCGTCCAGGGGGGACCCAGTACTTC.

The rearrangement uses TRBV5-1 and TRBJ1-4; D is unresolved. CDR3 length: 13 residues. Trimming left V 0 bases short and J 7 bases short, with 7 bases between. CDR1 is SGHRS, CDR2 YFSETQ, per germline. In nucleotides, the CDR3 is TGCGCCAGCAGCTTGGGGCCCTCTGAAAAACTGTTTTTT. Encoded protein: CASSLGPSEKLFF.

This clonotype showed up just a few times. The chain links TRBV29-1 to TRBJ2-2; 10 nucleotides agree with TRBD1. After removal of 3 bases from V and 3 bases from J, the junction contained 1 base not matched to a gene. Germline CDR1 is SQVTM and CDR2 is ANQGSEA. The CDR3 length is 14 residues. CDR3 region: CSVETGGYTGELFF. Here the CDR3 DNA reads TGCAGCGTTGAGACAGGGGGCTACACCGGGGAGCTGTTTTTT.

The chain couples TRBV7-2 to TRBJ2-6, with 9 bases that match TRBD1. This CDR3 comprises 18 residues. Germline assignment: CDR1 SGHTA and CDR2 FQGNSA. J gave up 3 bases and V 1 base, and 7 bases lay outside the gene matches. The CDR3 sequence: CASSLGPQGALGANVLTF. CDR3 DNA: TGTGCCAGCAGCTTAGGTCCACAGGGGGCGCTTGGGGCCAACGTCCTGACTTTC.

This clonotype was seen a handful of times. The V gene is TRBV7-2, the J gene TRBJ2-7, with 8 nucleotides matching TRBD1. V was clipped by 5 bases and J by 2 bases; unmatched bases: 8. Germline CDR1 SGHTA, CDR2 FQGNSA. CDR3 size: 15 residues. The CDR3 nucleotides read TGTGCCAGCAGCCAAGGACAGGGTCTTACCTACGAGCAGTACTTC. Translated, it gives CASSQGQGLTYEQYF.

This clonotype has only a few counts. The chain joins TRBV24-1 to TRBJ1-5; maybe TRBD1 (6 bases). Germline loops: CDR1 KGHDR, CDR2 SFDVKD. This CDR3 contains 15 residues. The V end was cut by 5 bases, the J end by 2 bases, with 12 bases between. The CDR3 DNA sequence: TGTGCCACCAGTGCGGGGGCTTCAGGCAATCAGCCCCAGCATTTT. Encoded protein: CATSAGASGNQPQHF.

This clonotype came up a few times. The chain combines TRBV20-1 with TRBJ1-2; D gene unclear. The CDR3 sequence is 15 residues long. V lost 0 bases to trimming and J lost 4 bases, with 15 bases between them. Per germline, CDR1 DFQATT and CDR2 SNEGSKA (reference sequence). CDR3: CSARDIRDHAYGYTF. The CDR3 coding sequence is TGCAGTGCTAGAGATATTCGGGATCACGCCTATGGCTACACCTTC.

This clonotype occurred a few times. This rearrangement joins TRBV25-1 to TRBJ1-5; D is possibly TRBD1 (5 bases). This CDR3 spans 15 amino acids. Germline CDR1 and CDR2: MGHDK and SYGVNS. Trimming pared 6 bases from V and 2 bases from J, leaving 14 bases between. This CDR3 is CASRDVGGGNQPQHF. CDR3 bases: TGTGCCAGCAGAGACGTGGGAGGGGGCAATCAGCCCCAGCATTTT.

The table lists this clonotype with a few counts. This chain connects TRBV24-1 to TRBJ1-5; tentative D call: TRBD1 (5 bases). The V gene lost 4 bases and the J gene lost 2 bases, with 11 bases spanning the gap. The CDR3 totals 15 residues. Germline V gives CDR1 KGHDR, CDR2 SFDVKD. The CDR3 DNA follows: TGTGCCACCAGTGACCCCCGGGACGGCAATCAGCCCCAGCATTTT. Amino acids: CATSDPRDGNQPQHF.

A single count supports this clonotype. V and J are TRBV25-1 and TRBJ1-6, with a possible D match to TRBD1 (6 bases). Germline lookup yields CDR1 MGHDK and CDR2 SYGVNS. The ends were cut back, 4 bases at V and 6 bases at J, with 16 bases in the middle. CDR3 length equals 16 residues. The CDR3 protein is CASSGLNPGVNSPLHF. The CDR3 bases are TGTGCCAGCAGTGGGTTAAACCCAGGGGTTAATTCACCCCTCCACTTT.

The rearrangement links TRBV11-2 to TRBJ1-5; D call uncertain. CDR3 size: 14 residues. The germline gives CDR1 SGHAT, CDR2 FQNNGV. Trimming took off 8 bases at V and 5 bases at J, with 16 bases between the two ends. The CDR3 DNA is TGTGCCAGCTCACCTGAGTTTTCGGATCAGCCCCAGCATTTT. Its translation: CASSPEFSDQPQHF.

This clonotype occurred many times. The V and J genes are TRBV15 and TRBJ1-1; no clear D gene. V lost 5 bases, J lost 2 bases, and 12 bases lay in between. Germline CDR1 reads LNHNV; CDR2 reads YYDKDF (reference sequence). The CDR3 is made up of 14 amino acids. The CDR3 loop is CATSSGTRNTEAFF. The CDR3 DNA sequence: TGTGCCACCAGCTCTGGTACGAGAAACACTGAAGCTTTCTTT.

This clonotype was picked up one time. One end of the junction varies from germline; a read error may be responsible. As DNA, the CDR3 is TGCGCCGGCAGTGAAGTAGGGGATTATGGCTACACCTTC. Translation: CAGSEVGDYGYTF. The chain recombines TRBV10-2 with TRBJ1-2; D is possibly TRBD1 (5 bases). This CDR3 region has 13 residues. CDR1 and CDR2 (germline): WSHSY, SAAADI.

The chain combines TRBV7-9 with TRBJ1-3, with D perhaps TRBD1 (6 bases). The CDR3 totals 16 residues. V was trimmed by 0 bases and J by 0 bases, leaving 9 bases between them. In germline, CDR1 is SEHNR, CDR2 FQNEAQ (reference sequence). CDR3 protein: CASSLAGQSSGNTIYF. In DNA form, the CDR3 reads TGTGCCAGCAGCTTAGCAGGACAGAGCTCTGGAAACACCATATATTTT.

The rearrangement uses TRBV25-1 and TRBJ1-2, with 9 nucleotides matching TRBD1. CDR1 and CDR2 (germline): MGHDK, SYGVNS. CDR3 length equals 15 residues. J was trimmed by 7 bases and V by 8 bases; bases with no gene match: 14. CDR3 coding DNA: TGTGCCAGCGTTAGAAAGGACAGGGGTATGTCTGGCTACACCTTC. Its protein product is CASVRKDRGMSGYTF.

This clonotype was found many times. J is TRBJ1-2 and V is TRBV2; D call uncertain. Trimming shortened V by 4 bases and J by 5 bases, and 5 bases separated the two germline ends. CDR3 length equals 11 residues. Germline CDR1 is SNHLY and CDR2 is FYNNEI. CDR3: CASSAIYGYTF. CDR3 sequence (DNA): TGTGCCAGCAGTGCAATTTATGGCTACACCTTC.

This clonotype was observed at least ten times. The chain links TRBV10-3 to TRBJ2-5; no definite D call. The CDR3 is 14 amino acids. CDR1 ENHRY and CDR2 SYGVKD come from the germline V gene. V was trimmed by 0 bases and J by 4 bases, leaving 9 bases between them. CDR3 amino acids: CAISESGISETQYF. CDR3 DNA: TGTGCCATCAGTGAGTCGGGTATTTCAGAGACCCAGTACTTC.